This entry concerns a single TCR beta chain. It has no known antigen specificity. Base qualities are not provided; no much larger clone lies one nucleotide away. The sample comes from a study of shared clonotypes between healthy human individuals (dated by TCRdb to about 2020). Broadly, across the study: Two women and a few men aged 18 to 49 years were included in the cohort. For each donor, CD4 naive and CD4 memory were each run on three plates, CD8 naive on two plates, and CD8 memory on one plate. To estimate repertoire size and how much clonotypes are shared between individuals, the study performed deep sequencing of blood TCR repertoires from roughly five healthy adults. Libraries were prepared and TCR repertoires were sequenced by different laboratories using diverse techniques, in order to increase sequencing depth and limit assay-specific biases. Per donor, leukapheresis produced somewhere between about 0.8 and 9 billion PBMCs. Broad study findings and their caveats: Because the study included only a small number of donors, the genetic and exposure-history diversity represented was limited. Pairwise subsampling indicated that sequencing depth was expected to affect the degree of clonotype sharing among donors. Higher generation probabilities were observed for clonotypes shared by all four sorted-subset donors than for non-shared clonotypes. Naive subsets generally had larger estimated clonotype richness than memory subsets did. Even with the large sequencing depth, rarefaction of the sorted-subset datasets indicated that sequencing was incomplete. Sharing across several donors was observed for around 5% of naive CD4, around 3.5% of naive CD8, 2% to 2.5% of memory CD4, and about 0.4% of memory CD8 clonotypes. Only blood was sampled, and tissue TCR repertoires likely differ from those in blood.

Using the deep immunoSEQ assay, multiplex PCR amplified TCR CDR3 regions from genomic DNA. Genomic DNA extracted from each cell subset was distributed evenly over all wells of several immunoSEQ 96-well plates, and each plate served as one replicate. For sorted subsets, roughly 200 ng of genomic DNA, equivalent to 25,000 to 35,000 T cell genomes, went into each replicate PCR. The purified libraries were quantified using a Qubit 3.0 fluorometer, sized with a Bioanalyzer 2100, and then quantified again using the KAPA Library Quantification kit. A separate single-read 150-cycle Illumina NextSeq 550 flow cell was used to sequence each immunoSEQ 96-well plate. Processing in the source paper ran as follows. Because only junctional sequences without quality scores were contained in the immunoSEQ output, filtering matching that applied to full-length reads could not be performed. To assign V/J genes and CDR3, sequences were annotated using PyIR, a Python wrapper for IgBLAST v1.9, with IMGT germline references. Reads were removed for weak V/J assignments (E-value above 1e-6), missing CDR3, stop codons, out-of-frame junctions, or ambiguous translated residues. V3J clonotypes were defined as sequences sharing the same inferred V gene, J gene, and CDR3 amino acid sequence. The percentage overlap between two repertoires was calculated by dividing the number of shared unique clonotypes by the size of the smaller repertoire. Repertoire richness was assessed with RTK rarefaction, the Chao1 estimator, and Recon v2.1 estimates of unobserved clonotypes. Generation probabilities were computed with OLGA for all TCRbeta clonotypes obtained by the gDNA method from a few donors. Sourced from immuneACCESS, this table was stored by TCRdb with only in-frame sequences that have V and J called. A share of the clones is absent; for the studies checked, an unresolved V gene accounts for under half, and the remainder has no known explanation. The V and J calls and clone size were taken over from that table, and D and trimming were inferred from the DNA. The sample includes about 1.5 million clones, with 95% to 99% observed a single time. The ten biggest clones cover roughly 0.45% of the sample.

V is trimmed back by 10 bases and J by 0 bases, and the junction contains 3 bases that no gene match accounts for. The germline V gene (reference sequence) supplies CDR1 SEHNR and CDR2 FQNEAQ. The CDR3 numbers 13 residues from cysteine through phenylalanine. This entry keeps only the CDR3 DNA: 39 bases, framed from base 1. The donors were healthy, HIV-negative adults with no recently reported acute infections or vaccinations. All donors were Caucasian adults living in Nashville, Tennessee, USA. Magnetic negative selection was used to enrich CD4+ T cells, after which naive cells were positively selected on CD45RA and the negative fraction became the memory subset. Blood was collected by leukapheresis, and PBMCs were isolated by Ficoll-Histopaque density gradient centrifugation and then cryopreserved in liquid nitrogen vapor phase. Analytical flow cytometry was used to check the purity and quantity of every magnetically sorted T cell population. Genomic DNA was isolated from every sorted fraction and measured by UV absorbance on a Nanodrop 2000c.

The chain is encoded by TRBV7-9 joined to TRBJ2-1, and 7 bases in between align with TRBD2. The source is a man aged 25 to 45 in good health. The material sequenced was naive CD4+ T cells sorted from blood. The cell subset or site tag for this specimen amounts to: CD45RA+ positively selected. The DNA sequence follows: TGTGCCACCTCGGGGGGCTCCTACAATGAGCAGTTCTTC. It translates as CATSGGSYNEQFF.